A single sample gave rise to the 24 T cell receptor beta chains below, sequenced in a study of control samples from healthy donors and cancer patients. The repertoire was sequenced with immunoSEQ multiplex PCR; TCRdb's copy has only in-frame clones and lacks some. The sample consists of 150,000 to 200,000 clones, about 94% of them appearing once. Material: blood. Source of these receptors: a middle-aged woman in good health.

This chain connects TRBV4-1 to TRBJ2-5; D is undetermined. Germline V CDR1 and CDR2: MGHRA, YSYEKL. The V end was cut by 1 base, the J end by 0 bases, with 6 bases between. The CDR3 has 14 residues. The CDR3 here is CASSQVEYQETQYF. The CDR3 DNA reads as TGCGCCAGCAGCCAAGTGGAATACCAAGAGACCCAGTACTTC.

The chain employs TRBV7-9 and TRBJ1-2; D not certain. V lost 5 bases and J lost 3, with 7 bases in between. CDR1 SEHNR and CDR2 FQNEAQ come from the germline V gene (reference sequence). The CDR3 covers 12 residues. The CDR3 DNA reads TGTGCCAGCAGCCGTGTTGACTATGGCTACACCTTC. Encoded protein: CASSRVDYGYTF.

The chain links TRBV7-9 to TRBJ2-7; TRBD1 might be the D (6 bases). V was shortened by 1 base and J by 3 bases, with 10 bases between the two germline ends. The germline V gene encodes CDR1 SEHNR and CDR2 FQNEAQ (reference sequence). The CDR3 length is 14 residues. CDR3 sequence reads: CASSLVGQLYEQYF. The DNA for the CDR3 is TGTGCCAGCAGCTTAGTGGGACAACTCTACGAGCAGTACTTC.

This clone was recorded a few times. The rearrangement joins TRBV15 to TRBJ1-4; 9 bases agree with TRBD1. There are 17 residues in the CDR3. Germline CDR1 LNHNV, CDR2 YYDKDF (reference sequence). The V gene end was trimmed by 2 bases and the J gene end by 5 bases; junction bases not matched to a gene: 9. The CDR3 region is CATSRRPGQGRNEKLFF. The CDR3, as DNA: TGTGCCACCAGCAGACGCCCGGGACAGGGAAGGAATGAAAAACTGTTTTTT.

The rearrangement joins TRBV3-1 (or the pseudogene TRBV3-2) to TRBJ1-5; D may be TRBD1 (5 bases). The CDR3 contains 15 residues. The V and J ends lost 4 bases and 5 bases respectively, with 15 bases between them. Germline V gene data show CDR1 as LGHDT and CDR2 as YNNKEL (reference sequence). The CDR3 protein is CASSPSFRDYQPQHF. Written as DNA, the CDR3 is TGTGCCAGCAGCCCAAGCTTCCGGGACTATCAGCCCCAGCATTTT.

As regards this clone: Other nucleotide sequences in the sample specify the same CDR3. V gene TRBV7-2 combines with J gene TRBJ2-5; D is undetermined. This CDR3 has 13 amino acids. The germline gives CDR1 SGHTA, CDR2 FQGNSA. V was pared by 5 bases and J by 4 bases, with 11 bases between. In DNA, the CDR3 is TGTGCCAGCAGCCCTAGGGCAGGAGAGACCCAGTACTTC. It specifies CASSPRAGETQYF.

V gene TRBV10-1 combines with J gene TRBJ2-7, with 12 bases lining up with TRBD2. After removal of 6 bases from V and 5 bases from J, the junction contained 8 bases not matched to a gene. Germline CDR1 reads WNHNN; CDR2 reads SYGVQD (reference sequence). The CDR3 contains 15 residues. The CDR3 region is CASRDLAGGPNEQYF. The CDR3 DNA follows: TGCGCCAGCAGGGACCTAGCGGGAGGGCCGAACGAGCAGTACTTC.

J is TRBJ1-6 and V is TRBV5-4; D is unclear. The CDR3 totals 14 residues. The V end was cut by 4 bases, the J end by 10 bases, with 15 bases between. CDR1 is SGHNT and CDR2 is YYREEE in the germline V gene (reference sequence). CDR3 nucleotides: TGTGCCAGCAGCGACAAGGCGTTGAGGTCACCCCTCCACTTT. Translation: CASSDKALRSPLHF.

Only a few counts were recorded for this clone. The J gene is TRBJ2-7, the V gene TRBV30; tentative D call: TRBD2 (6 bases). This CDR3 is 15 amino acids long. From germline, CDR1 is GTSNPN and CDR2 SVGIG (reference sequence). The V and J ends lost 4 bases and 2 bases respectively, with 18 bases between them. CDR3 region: CAWKSTGAFAYEQYF. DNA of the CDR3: TGTGCCTGGAAGAGTACGGGAGCCTTCGCCTACGAGCAGTACTTC.

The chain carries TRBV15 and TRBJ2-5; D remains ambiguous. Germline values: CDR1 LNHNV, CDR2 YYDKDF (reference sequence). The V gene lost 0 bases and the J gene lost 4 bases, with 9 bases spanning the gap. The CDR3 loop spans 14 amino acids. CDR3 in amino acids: CATSREERGETQYF. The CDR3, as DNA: TGTGCCACCAGCAGAGAGGAGCGAGGAGAGACCCAGTACTTC.

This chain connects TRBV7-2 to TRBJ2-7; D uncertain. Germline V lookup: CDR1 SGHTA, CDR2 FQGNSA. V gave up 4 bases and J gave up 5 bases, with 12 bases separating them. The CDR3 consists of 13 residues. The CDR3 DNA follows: TGTGCCAGCAGCTCGAATCCTAGTAACGAGCAGTACTTC. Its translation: CASSSNPSNEQYF.

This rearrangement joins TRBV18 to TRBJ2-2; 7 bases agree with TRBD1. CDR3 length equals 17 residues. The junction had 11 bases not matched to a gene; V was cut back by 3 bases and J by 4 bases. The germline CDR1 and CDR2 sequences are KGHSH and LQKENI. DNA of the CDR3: TGTGCCAGCTCACCCACCCCGGGACAGACTTTCACCGGGGAGCTGTTTTTT. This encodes CASSPTPGQTFTGELFF.

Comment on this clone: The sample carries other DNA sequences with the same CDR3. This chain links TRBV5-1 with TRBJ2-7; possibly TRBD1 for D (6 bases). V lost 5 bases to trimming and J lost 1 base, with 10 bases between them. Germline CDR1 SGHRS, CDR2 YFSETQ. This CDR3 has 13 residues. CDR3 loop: CASSSGTSYEQYF. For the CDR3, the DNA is TGCGCCAGCAGTTCTGGGACATCCTACGAGCAGTACTTC.

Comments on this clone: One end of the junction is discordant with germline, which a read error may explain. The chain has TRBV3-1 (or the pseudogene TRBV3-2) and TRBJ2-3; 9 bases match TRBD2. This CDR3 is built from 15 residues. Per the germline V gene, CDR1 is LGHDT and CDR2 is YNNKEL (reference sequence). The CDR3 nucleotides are TGTGCCAGCAGACGCGGGGGGGCCAGCAAAGATACGCAGTATTTT. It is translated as CASRRGGASKDTQYF.

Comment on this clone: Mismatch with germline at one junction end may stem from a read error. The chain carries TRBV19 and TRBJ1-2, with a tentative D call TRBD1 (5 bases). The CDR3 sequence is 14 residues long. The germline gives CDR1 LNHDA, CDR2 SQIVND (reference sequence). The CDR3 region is CASSLDRTNYGYTF. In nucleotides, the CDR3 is TGTGCCAGTAGTCTAGACAGAACTAACTATGGCTACACCTTC. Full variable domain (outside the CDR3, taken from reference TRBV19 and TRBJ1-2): DGGITQSPKYLFRKEGQNVTLSCEQNLNHDAMYWYRQDPGQGLRLIYYSQIVNDFQKGDIAEGYSVSREKKESFPLTVTSAQKNPTAFYLCASSLDRTNYGYTFGSGTRLTVV.

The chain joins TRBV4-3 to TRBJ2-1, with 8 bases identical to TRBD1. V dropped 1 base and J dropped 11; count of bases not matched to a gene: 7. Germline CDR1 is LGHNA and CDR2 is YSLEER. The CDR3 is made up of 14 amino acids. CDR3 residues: CASSQVQTGAQQFF. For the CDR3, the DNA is TGCGCCAGCAGCCAAGTACAGACAGGGGCTCAGCAGTTCTTC.

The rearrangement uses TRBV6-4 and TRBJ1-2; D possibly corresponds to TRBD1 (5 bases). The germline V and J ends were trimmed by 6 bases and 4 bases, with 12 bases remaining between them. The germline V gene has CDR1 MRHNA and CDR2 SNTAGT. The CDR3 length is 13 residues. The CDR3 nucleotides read TGTGCCAGCAGCACGGGACGGTCCTATGGCTACACCTTC. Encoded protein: CASSTGRSYGYTF.

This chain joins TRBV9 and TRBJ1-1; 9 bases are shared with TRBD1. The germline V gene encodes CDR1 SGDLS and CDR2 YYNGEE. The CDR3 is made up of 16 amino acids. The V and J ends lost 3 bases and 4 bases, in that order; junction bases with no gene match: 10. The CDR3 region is CASSAAGTGPGTEAFF. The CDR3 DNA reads TGTGCCAGCAGCGCGGCTGGGACAGGGCCGGGCACTGAAGCTTTCTTT.

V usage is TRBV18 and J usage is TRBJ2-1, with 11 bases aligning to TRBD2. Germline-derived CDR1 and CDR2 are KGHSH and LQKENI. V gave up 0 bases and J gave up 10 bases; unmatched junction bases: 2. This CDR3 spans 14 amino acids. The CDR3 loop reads CASSPPTSGNEQFF. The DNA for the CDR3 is TGTGCCAGCTCACCACCGACTAGCGGGAACGAGCAGTTCTTC. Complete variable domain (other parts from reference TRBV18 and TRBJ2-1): NAGVMQNPRHLVRRRGQEARLRCSPMKGHSHVYWYRQLPEEGLKFMVYLQKENIIDESGMPKERFSAEFPKEGPSILRIQQVVRGDSAAYFCASSPPTSGNEQFFGPGTRLTVL.

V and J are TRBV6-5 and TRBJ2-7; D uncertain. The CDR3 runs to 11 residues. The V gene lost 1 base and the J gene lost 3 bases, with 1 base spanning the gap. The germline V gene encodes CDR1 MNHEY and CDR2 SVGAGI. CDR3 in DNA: TGTGCCAGCAGTTACTACTACGAGCAGTACTTC. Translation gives CASSYYYEQYF.

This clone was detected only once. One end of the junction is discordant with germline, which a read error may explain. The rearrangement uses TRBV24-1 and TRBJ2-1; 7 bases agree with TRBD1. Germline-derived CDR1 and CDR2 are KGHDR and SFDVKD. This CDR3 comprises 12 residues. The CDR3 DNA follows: TGTGTCACCAGTGATCGGACAGGTGAGCAGTTCTTC. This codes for CVTSDRTGEQFF.

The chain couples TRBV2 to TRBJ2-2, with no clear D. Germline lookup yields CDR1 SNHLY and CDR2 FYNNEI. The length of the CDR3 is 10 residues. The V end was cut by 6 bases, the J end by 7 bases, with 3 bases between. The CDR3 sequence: CASRGGELFF. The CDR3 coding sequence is TGTGCCAGCAGGGGCGGGGAGCTGTTTTTT.

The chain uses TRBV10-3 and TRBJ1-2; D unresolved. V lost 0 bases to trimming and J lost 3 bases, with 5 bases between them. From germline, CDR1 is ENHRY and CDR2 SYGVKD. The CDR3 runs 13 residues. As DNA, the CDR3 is TGTGCCATCAGTGAGTCAGGAGACTATGGCTACACCTTC. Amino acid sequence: CAISESGDYGYTF.

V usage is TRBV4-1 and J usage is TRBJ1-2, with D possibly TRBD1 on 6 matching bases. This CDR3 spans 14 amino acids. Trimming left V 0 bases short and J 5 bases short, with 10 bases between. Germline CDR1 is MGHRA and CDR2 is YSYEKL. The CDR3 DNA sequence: TGCGCCAGCAGCCAAGAAATCCAGGGGTATGGCTACACCTTC. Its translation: CASSQEIQGYGYTF.